This T cell receptor beta chain derives from a study of T cells in Graves' hyperthyroidism and ophthalmopathy. The hyperthyroidism was newly diagnosed and had lasted under 2 months; the patients were aged 18 to 65. Any patient presenting with uncontrolled infection, other autoimmune disease, pregnancy or lactation was left out. This clonotype occurred many times. Researchers took RNA transcripts and amplified the TCR beta CDR3 regions from them. HTBI primers were used for first-round RT-PCR of the TCR CDR3. TCRdb fed the multiplex PCR reads into MiXCR, producing one record per CDR3 protein. This sample carries about 590,000 distinct CDR3 sequences, roughly 14% of them seen once, and the ten largest clones take under 8%. Germline V gives CDR1 MNHEY, CDR2 SMNVEV (reference sequence). With 4 bases removed from V and 6 bases from J, the gap between germline ends came to 16 bases. This CDR3 contains 14 residues.

The chain carries TRBV27 and TRBJ2-7; TRBD2 might be the D (6 bases). The sequencing input was blood. The sequence was collected from a woman aged 25-40 years with Graves' hyperthyroidism. The CDR3 DNA follows: TGTGCCAGCAGTTCCGCCGGGGGAAATGTCGAGCAGTACTTC. Translating gives CASSSAGGNVEQYF.